This record covers a single TCR gamma chain. Its antigen specificity is not known. Base qualities are not at hand, and no much larger clone is one base apart. RNA was extracted with the RNeasy mini kit and reverse transcribed using Superscript III. To generate the CDR3 amplicons, a multiplex PCR was run using pooled V-gene forward primers together with a constant-region reverse primer that carried Illumina adaptor overhangs. Amplicons were gel-purified, then indexed with Nextera index primers over eight extra PCR cycles and purified with AMPure XP beads. Sequencing of the libraries was done on an Illumina MiSeq using paired-end 250 bp reads, dual indexing and a roughly 20% PhiX spike-in. The original pipeline was this. FastQC was used to quality check the reads, while ea-utils fastq-join merged the TRG read pairs. Annotation of sequences was performed with IMGT/HighV-QUEST, only productive sequences with unambiguous V-gene assignment were retained, and clonotypes were defined by identical CDR3 sequence. For downstream analysis, VDJtools 1.1.1, tcR 2.2.3, Treemap and vegan Shannon diversity in R 3.4.4 were used. TCRdb reran clone calling on the public reads with CATT; rows sharing one DNA sequence were then combined. TCRdb, not the authors, supplied the V and J calls. Recorded for this sample are about 36,000 gamma-chain clones; around 20% of them occurred a single time. The ten largest make up under 2% of the sample.

CDR1 and CDR2 (VENAVY, YDSYNSRV) derive from the germline V gene. The CDR3 runs 13 residues from the cysteine to the phenylalanine. Just CDR3 DNA is preserved here, 39 bases in frame from base 1. Germline trimming: 6 bases from V, 4 bases from J; junction bases outside gene matches: 9. This sample is part of a study of Vδ1+ human thymocytes (dated by TCRdb to the late 2010s). In terms of the full investigation: As a data resource, the study described the mRNA-level TRG and TRD CDR3 repertoires of highly purified Vdelta1+ thymocytes obtained from young children. The multiplex-based CDR3 amplicon strategy had previously been validated against 5'RACE-based CDR3 amplicon generation methods.

The paper as a whole reports these results and caveats: Even though sort purity was high, roughly 20% of thymic TRD sequences were Vdelta2 (and few were Vdelta3), which was not the case for the peripheral blood Vdelta1+ controls. Donors shared many TRG clonotypes (up to 6.9x10^3), but TRD repertoires were essentially private, with at most 120 shared. The use of highly purified populations and single-cell validation was advised by the authors, since misinterpretation of bulk repertoire data could be caused by unexpected Vdelta2 sequences. In contrast to oligoclonal peripheral blood repertoires, thymic TRG and TRD repertoires appeared to be highly polyclonal with Gaussian CDR3 length distributions. Because no clustering by age or sex was seen, donors were not stratified by age or sex in the analyses.

Thymic samples were depleted of alphabeta T cells, then CD3+ TCRVdelta1+ TCRVdelta2- thymocytes were FACS-sorted. The purity of the sorted Vdelta1+ thymocytes fell between roughly 96% and 99.6%. Thymic specimens were obtained from 8 paediatric patients, aged from 5 days to 15 months, who were undergoing corrective cardiac surgery. The thymic tissue was dispersed, and mononuclear cells were isolated using a Histopaque-1077 density gradient. For staining, the antibodies used were anti-TCRVdelta1 clone TS8.2, anti-TCRVdelta2 clone B6, anti-CD3 clone HIT3a and anti-TCRalphabeta clone IP26. The chain joins TRGV8 to TRGJ1 or TRGJ2. Sequenced sample: Vdelta1+ gamma-delta thymocytes from the thymus. The cell subset or site label on this specimen signifies: FACS-sorted CD3+ TCRalphabeta- TCRVdelta1+ TCRVdelta2- thymocytes. The sequence was obtained from a girl in the first two years of life who had congenital heart surgery. CDR3 region: CATWTVPYYKKLF. The DNA reads as follows: TGTGCCACCTGGACCGTCCCGTATTATAAGAAACTCTTT.